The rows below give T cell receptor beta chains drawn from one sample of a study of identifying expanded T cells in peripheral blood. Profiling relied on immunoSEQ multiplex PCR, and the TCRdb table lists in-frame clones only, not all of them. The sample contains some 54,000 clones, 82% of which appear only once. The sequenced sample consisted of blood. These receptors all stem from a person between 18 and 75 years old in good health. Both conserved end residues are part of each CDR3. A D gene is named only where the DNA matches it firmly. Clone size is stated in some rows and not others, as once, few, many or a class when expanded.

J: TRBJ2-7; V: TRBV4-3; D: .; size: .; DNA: TGCGCCAGCAGCCAAGATCTGGAGGCTACGAGCAGGAAGCAGTACTTC; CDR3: CASSQDLEATSRKQYF
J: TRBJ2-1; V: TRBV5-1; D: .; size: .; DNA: TGCGCCAGCAGCTTGGAAACACGATTGGATGAGCAGTTCTTC; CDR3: CASSLETRLDEQFF
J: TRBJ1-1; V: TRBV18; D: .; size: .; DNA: TGTGCCAGCTCACCTCAGGGATCTACTGAAGCTTTCTTT; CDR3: CASSPQGSTEAFF
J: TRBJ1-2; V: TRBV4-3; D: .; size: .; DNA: TGCGCCAGCAGCCAAGGAACTTCCTATGGCTACACCTTC; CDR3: CASSQGTSYGYTF
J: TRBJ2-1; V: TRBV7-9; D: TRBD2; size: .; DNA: TGTGCCAGCAGCTTAGGGGACTACTTAAACAATGAGCAGTTCTTC; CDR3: CASSLGDYLNNEQFF
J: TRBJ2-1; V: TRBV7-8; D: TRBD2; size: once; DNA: TGTGCCAGCAGCATGGGACTAGCGGGGGACAATGAGCAGTTCTTC; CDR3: CASSMGLAGDNEQFF
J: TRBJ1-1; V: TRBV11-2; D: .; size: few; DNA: TGTGCCAGCAGGGGAATCGGACAGTTGAACACTGAAGCTTTCTTT; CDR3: CASRGIGQLNTEAFF
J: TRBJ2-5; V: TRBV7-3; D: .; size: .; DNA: TGTGCCAGCAGCCCGGGGGCCGGGTCGGAGACCCAGTACTTC; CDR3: CASSPGAGSETQYF
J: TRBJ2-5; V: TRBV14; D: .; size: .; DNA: TGTGCCAGCAGCCAAGACACAGGGAGATGGGAGACCCAGTACTTC; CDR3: CASSQDTGRWETQYF
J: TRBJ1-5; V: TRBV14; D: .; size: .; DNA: TGTGCCAGCAGCCCCGGACGGAGAGTTAGCAATCAGCCCCAGCATTTT; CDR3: CASSPGRRVSNQPQHF
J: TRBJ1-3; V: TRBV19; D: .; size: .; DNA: TGTGCCAGTAGTCCTCGCGGGGGGTCATTTGGAAACACCATATATTTT; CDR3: CASSPRGGSFGNTIYF
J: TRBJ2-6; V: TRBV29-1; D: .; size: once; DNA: TGCAGCGTTGAGAGGGATTCTGGGGCCAACGTCCTGACTTTC; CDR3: CSVERDSGANVLTF
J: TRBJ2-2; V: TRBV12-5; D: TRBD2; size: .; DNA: TGTGCTAGTGGTGGACTAGCGGGAACGGCCGGGGAGCTGTTTTTT; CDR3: CASGGLAGTAGELFF
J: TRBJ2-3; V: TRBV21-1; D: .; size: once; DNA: TGTGCCAGCAGCTCCCGCACAGATACGCAGTATTTT; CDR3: CASSSRTDTQYF
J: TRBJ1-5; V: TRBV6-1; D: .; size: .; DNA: TGTGCCAGCAGCGTAGACATGAATCAGCCCCAGCATTTT; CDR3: CASSVDMNQPQHF
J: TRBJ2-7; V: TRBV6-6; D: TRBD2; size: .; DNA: TGTGCCAGCAGGGGACTAGCGGGATTTGGTGGCGAGCAGTACTTC; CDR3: CASRGLAGFGGEQYF
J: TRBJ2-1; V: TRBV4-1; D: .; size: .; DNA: TGCGCCAGCAGCCATCTGGTAGATAGCTCCTACAATGAGCAGTTCTTC; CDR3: CASSHLVDSSYNEQFF
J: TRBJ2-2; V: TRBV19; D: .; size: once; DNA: TGTGCCAGTAGTATATTCGGTGGCAGGGAAGGCACCGGGGAGCTGTTTTTT; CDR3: CASSIFGGREGTGELFF
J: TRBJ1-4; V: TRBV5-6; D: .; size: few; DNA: TGTGCCAGCAGCCATGACAGGAATGGTGAAAAACTGTTTTTT; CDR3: CASSHDRNGEKLFF
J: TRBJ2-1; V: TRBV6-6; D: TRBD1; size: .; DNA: TGTGCCAGCAGAATGACAGGGGAGTGGAATGAGCAGTTCTTC; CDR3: CASRMTGEWNEQFF
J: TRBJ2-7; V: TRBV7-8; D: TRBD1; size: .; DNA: TGTGCCAGCAGCTTAAACAGGACAGGACCCTACGAGCAGTACTTC; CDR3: CASSLNRTGPYEQYF
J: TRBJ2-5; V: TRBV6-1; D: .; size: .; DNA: TGTGCCAGCAGTGAAACCGGGGAAGTGTACCAAGAGACCCAGTACTTC; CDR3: CASSETGEVYQETQYF
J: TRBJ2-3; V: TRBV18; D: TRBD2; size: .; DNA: TGTGCCAGCTCACCACAGGTAGCGGGAGGTCCCACAGATACGCAGTATTTT; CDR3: CASSPQVAGGPTDTQYF
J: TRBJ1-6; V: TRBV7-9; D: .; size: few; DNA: TGTGCCAGCAGCCCTATCACAGGGCAAGATTCACCCCTCCACTTT; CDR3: CASSPITGQDSPLHF
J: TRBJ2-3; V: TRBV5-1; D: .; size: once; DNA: TGCGCCAGCAGCTTGGAAGGGCTCACAGATACGCAGTATTTT; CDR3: CASSLEGLTDTQYF
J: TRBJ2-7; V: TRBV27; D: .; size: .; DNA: TGTGCCAGCAGTGTGACAGTACTAACCTACGAGCAGTACTTC; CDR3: CASSVTVLTYEQYF
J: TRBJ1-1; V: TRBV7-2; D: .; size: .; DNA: TGTGCCAGCAGCGTAAATAAGGGGCGTTCTGAAGCTTTCTTT; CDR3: CASSVNKGRSEAFF
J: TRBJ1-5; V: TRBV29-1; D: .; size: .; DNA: TGCAGCGTTGGGACGGACTATAGCAATCAGCCCCAGCATTTT; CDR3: CSVGTDYSNQPQHF
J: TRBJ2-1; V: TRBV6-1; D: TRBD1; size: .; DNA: TGTGCCAGCAGTAGGGACAGGGGTTTAAGCACGAAGCAGTTCTTC; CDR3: CASSRDRGLSTKQFF
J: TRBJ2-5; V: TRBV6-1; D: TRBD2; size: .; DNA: TGTGCCAGCAGTAAAAGACTAGCCGGAGAAGAGACCCAGTACTTC; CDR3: CASSKRLAGEETQYF
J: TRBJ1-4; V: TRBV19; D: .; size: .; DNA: TGTGCCAGTAGTATCGTTGGAAGAACTGAAAAACTGTTTTTT; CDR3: CASSIVGRTEKLFF
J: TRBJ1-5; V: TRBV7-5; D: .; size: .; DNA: TGTGCCACCCCGGGGGGGGCCAATCAGCCCCAGCATTTT; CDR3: CATPGGANQPQHF
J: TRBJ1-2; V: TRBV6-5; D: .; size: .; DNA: TGTGCCAGCAGTTCCACGGGACCGCCGTATGGCTACACCTTC; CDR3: CASSSTGPPYGYTF
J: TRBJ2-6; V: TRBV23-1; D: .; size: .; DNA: TGCGCCAGCAGTCAAAGTTGGTTCAGGGGCTCTGGGGCCAACGTCCTGACTTTC; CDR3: CASSQSWFRGSGANVLTF
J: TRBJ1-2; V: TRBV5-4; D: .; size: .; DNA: TGTGCCAGCAGCTTGGTTTGGACGGTGGATGGCTACACCTTC; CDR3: CASSLVWTVDGYTF
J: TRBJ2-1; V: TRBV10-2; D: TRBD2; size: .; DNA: TGCGCCAGCAGTGAGTCCGTGGGACTAACCAATGAGCAGTTCTTC; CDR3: CASSESVGLTNEQFF
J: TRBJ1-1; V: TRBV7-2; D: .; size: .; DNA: TGTGCCAGCAGCTTAGACGCGGCGGGGGACACTGAAGCTTTCTTT; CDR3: CASSLDAAGDTEAFF
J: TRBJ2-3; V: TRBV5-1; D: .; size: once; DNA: TGCGCCAGCAGCTTGAGTAGCGGTAGCACAGATACGCAGTATTTT; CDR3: CASSLSSGSTDTQYF
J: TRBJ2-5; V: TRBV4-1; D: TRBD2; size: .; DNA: TGCGCCAGCAGCCAGACTAGCGGGAGTTGGGGAGAGACCCAGTACTTC; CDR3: CASSQTSGSWGETQYF
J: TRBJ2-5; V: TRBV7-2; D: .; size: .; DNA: TGTGCCAGCAGCCCCTCTAGGAGGAACCAAGAGACCCAGTACTTC; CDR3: CASSPSRRNQETQYF
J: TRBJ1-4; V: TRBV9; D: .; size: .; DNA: TGTGCCAGCAGCCCTGGTGGGACAACTAATGAAAAACTGTTTTTT; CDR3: CASSPGGTTNEKLFF
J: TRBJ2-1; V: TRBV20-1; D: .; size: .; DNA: TGCAGTTCTGGCCTTACCAATGAGCAGTTCTTC; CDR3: CSSGLTNEQFF
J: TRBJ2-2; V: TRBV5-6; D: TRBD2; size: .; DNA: TGTGCCAGCAGCTCACCCACAGTGGGGTCGGGGAGGGCCGGGGAGCTGTTTTTT; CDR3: CASSSPTVGSGRAGELFF
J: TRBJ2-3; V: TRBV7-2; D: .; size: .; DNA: TGTGCCAGCAGCTCCTGGCAAGATACGCAGTATTTT; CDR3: CASSSWQDTQYF
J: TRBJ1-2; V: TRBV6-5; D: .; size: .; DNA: TGTGCCAGCAGTTTGGGACGGACGAAGCTCACCTTC; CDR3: CASSLGRTKLTF
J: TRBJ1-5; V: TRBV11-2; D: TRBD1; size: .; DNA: TGTGCCAGCAGCTTTCAGGGGGGCAATCAGCCCCAGCATTTT; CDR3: CASSFQGGNQPQHF
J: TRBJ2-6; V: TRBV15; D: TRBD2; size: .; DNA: TGTGCCACCAGCAGAGACCCAGGACTAGCGGGCTCTGGGGCCAACGTCCTGACTTTC; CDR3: CATSRDPGLAGSGANVLTF
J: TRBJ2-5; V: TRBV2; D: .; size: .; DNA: TGTGCCAGCAGTGAAGCCCTTATAGAGACCCAGTACTTC; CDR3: CASSEALIETQYF
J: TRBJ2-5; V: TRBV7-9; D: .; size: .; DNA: TGTGCCAGCAGCTTAAATCTGGAGACCCAGTACTTC; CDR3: CASSLNLETQYF
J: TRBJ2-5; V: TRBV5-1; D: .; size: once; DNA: TGCGCCAGCAGCTTGGGCCAGGGGAGACAAGAGACCCAGTACTTC; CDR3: CASSLGQGRQETQYF
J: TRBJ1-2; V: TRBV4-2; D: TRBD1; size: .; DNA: TGTGCCAGCAGCACGGGACAGGGCGATGGCTACACCTTC; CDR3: CASSTGQGDGYTF
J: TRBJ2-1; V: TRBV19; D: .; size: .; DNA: TGTGCCAGTAGTATAAAGCGGGCCGACAATGAGCAGTTCTTC; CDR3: CASSIKRADNEQFF